This is a list of T cell receptor beta chains from one sample in a study of T cell clonotyping in hematopoietic cell transplantation. Clones were read by immunoSEQ multiplex PCR, and TCRdb kept only the in-frame ones, dropping some. Of 50,000 or so clones listed, approximately 82% were seen once; the top ten hold over 4%. The sample in question was peripheral blood mononuclear cells, obtained before stem cell transplant. These receptors were collected from a man between 60 and 75 years old with myelodysplastic syndrome. Some clones in this sample may be carry-over from other donors' samples. Each CDR3 is given with its conserved first and last residue. D genes are given only for firm matches. Some rows have no size entry. The others give once, few or many, or a class for an expanded clone.

once,TRBD1,TRBV6-1,15,TRBJ2-3,CASTGGQGRTDTQYF,TGTGCCAGCACCGGAGGACAGGGGCGCACAGATACGCAGTATTTT
NA,NA,TRBV7-9,15,TRBJ2-5,CASSLRTEIQGTQYF,TGTGCCAGCAGCTTAAGGACAGAGATCCAAGGGACCCAGTACTTC
NA,TRBD2,TRBV7-2,14,TRBJ2-3,CASSPGLALGAQYF,TGTGCCAGCAGCCCCGGACTAGCGTTAGGGGCGCAGTATTTT
NA,TRBD1,TRBV6-5,13,TRBJ1-6,CASSGQVGSPLHF,TGTGCCAGCAGTGGACAGGTGGGTTCACCCCTCCACTTT
once,TRBD2,TRBV9,17,TRBJ2-3,CASSVGAGAPAMDTQYF,TGTGCCAGCAGCGTAGGAGCGGGGGCCCCGGCGATGGATACGCAGTATTTT
once,NA,TRBV4-3,15,TRBJ1-5,CASSQDLKSNQPQHF,TGCGCCAGCAGCCAAGATCTGAAGAGCAATCAGCCCCAGCATTTT
NA,NA,TRBV5-6,16,TRBJ2-7,CASSLIYSFQSYEQYF,TGTGCCAGCAGCTTGATTTATAGTTTCCAATCCTACGAGCAGTACTTC
NA,NA,TRBV13,14,TRBJ2-3,CASSLDPYTDTQYF,TGTGCCAGCAGCTTAGACCCATACACAGATACGCAGTATTTT
NA,NA,TRBV5-1,14,TRBJ2-5,CASSLTGLRETQYF,TGCGCCAGCAGCTTGACGGGATTAAGGGAGACCCAGTACTTC
NA,NA,TRBV7-2,11,TRBJ2-1,CASSGYNEQFF,TGTGCCAGCAGTGGATACAATGAGCAGTTCTTC
NA,TRBD2,TRBV7-7,15,TRBJ2-5,CASSSGTSGVETQYF,TGTGCTAGCAGCTCTGGGACTAGCGGGGTTGAGACCCAGTACTTC
few,NA,TRBV7-8,15,TRBJ1-4,CASSFGQYSNEKLFF,TGTGCCAGCAGCTTCGGACAGTATAGTAATGAAAAACTGTTTTTT
NA,TRBD1,TRBV19,14,TRBJ2-5,CASSRDRGGETQYF,TGTGCCAGTAGTAGGGACAGGGGAGGAGAGACCCAGTACTTC
NA,NA,TRBV27,16,TRBJ1-2,CASSFSAGQRSYGYTF,TGTGCCAGCAGTTTCTCGGCAGGTCAAAGGAGCTATGGCTACACCTTC
NA,NA,TRBV7-9,11,TRBJ2-5,CASSPGETQYF,TGTGCCAGCAGCCCAGGGGAGACCCAGTACTTC
NA,NA,TRBV29-1,14,TRBJ2-3,CSVEVLTTPNTQYF,TGCAGCGTTGAAGTCCTGACAACCCCAAATACGCAGTATTTT
NA,NA,TRBV4-3,16,TRBJ2-5,CASSQAVGHSAETQYF,TGCGCCAGCAGCCAGGCCGTTGGCCATTCGGCGGAGACCCAGTACTTC
NA,NA,TRBV6-6,12,TRBJ1-2,CASSSPVEGYTF,TGTGCCAGCAGTTCCCCGGTGGAGGGCTACACCTTC
NA,NA,TRBV19,14,TRBJ1-3,CASRIDSSGNTIYF,TGTGCCAGTAGGATAGACAGCTCTGGAAACACCATATATTTT
NA,NA,TRBV30,12,TRBJ1-2,CAWSGASRGYTF,TGTGCCTGGAGTGGGGCCAGTAGGGGCTACACCTTC
few,NA,TRBV20-1,10,TRBJ2-7,CSANSYEQYF,TGCAGTGCAAACAGCTACGAGCAGTACTTC
NA,NA,TRBV6-1,13,TRBJ2-2,CASSDYTAGELFF,TGTGCCAGCAGTGACTACACCGCCGGGGAGCTGTTTTTT
NA,NA,TRBV28,15,TRBJ2-7,CASSFRRTVTYEQYF,TGTGCCAGCAGTTTCAGGAGGACCGTTACCTACGAGCAGTACTTC
NA,NA,TRBV6-1,15,TRBJ1-5,CASSEEGHLPVPQHF,TGTGCCAGCAGTGAAGAGGGGCATCTCCCAGTGCCCCAGCATTTT
NA,TRBD1,TRBV5-1,16,TRBJ2-7,CASSSSPGQGSYEQYF,TGCGCCAGCAGCTCTAGTCCGGGACAGGGGTCCTACGAGCAGTACTTC
NA,NA,TRBV10-3,12,TRBJ1-1,CAMSGLNTEAFF,TGTGCCATGTCGGGCCTGAACACTGAAGCTTTCTTT
NA,TRBD1,TRBV20-1,11,TRBJ2-7,CSARTGYEQYF,TGCAGTGCAAGGACAGGCTACGAGCAGTACTTC
NA,TRBD1,TRBV28,15,TRBJ1-4,CASSLARGVNEKLFF,TGTGCCAGCAGTTTAGCCAGGGGGGTCAATGAAAAACTGTTTTTT
NA,NA,TRBV6-5,13,TRBJ2-1,CASGDPSYNEQFF,TGTGCCAGCGGGGACCCCTCCTACAATGAGCAGTTCTTC
few,NA,TRBV19,15,TRBJ2-3,CASSIGAGAIDTQYF,TGTGCCAGTAGTATAGGGGCGGGGGCGATAGATACGCAGTATTTT
NA,TRBD1,TRBV4-3,16,TRBJ1-3,CASSQDSQGAGNTIYF,TGCGCCAGCAGCCAAGATTCCCAGGGGGCAGGAAACACCATATATTTT
NA,NA,TRBV2,13,TRBJ1-1,CAASFGGFTEAFF,TGTGCCGCTTCCTTCGGGGGTTTCACTGAAGCTTTCTTT
few,NA,TRBV11-2,13,TRBJ2-7,CASSLGTLYEQYF,TGTGCCAGCAGCCTCGGGACTCTTTACGAGCAGTACTTC
NA,TRBD2,TRBV19,15,TRBJ2-1,CASRGLAGAYNEQFF,TGTGCCAGTAGAGGTCTAGCGGGGGCCTACAATGAGCAGTTCTTC
NA,NA,TRBV7-2,14,TRBJ2-7,CASSSTPNSYEQYF,TGTGCCAGCAGCTCGACACCGAACTCCTACGAGCAGTACTTC
NA,NA,TRBV6-5,14,TRBJ2-5,CASSSWTEQETQYF,TGTGCCAGCAGTTCGTGGACTGAGCAAGAGACCCAGTACTTC
once,NA,TRBV25-1,15,TRBJ2-1,CASSEYKSGRNEQFF,TGTGCCAGCAGTGAATATAAGTCAGGAAGAAATGAGCAGTTCTTC
few,TRBD2,TRBV6-4,16,TRBJ2-1,CASSDSVGGGYNEQFF,TGTGCCAGCAGTGACTCCGTGGGCGGGGGGTACAATGAGCAGTTCTTC
NA,NA,TRBV7-2,17,TRBJ1-6,CASRQGRKNLYNSPLHF,TGTGCCAGCAGACAGGGCAGGAAGAACCTCTATAATTCACCCCTCCACTTT
NA,NA,TRBV30,14,TRBJ1-4,CACTGAPEYEKLFF,TGTGCCTGTACCGGGGCCCCGGAATACGAAAAACTGTTTTTT
NA,NA,TRBV6-5,15,TRBJ2-7,CASSPEGLAYYEQYF,TGTGCCAGCAGCCCCGAGGGACTGGCCTATTACGAGCAGTACTTC
NA,NA,TRBV4-2,14,TRBJ1-2,CASSQVGGNYGYTF,TGTGCCAGCAGCCAAGTGGGAGGGAACTATGGCTACACCTTC
few,TRBD1,TRBV7-9,15,TRBJ1-2,CASSLPGGSLYGYTF,TGTGCCAGCAGCTTACCAGGGGGCTCCCTCTATGGCTACACCTTC
NA,NA,TRBV29-1,14,TRBJ1-2,CSVVRDLNNYGYTF,TGCAGCGTTGTACGGGACCTAAATAACTATGGCTACACCTTC
NA,NA,TRBV6-5,12,TRBJ2-1,CASSYLGNEQFF,TGTGCCAGCAGTTACTTAGGGAATGAGCAGTTCTTC
NA,TRBD1,TRBV28,16,TRBJ1-4,CASSPPPGQDTGKLFF,TGTGCCAGCAGTCCTCCTCCGGGACAGGACACGGGAAAACTGTTTTTT
NA,TRBD1,TRBV6-6,14,TRBJ1-4,CASVSGTANEKLFF,TGTGCCAGCGTCTCCGGGACAGCTAATGAAAAACTGTTTTTT
NA,TRBD1,TRBV19,14,TRBJ1-6,CASSFRDRNSPLHF,TGTGCCAGTAGTTTCCGGGACAGAAATTCACCCCTCCACTTT
once,TRBD1,TRBV10-3,13,TRBJ2-7,CASTPGQTYEQYF,TGTGCCTCCACGCCGGGACAGACCTACGAGCAGTACTTC
NA,NA,TRBV7-2,15,TRBJ2-3,CASSLVAGLTDTQYF,TGTGCCAGCAGCTTAGTGGCGGGCCTCACAGATACGCAGTATTTT
NA,TRBD1,TRBV7-2,13,TRBJ1-2,CASSPGQVYGYTF,TGTGCCAGCAGCCCGGGACAGGTCTATGGCTACACCTTC
NA,TRBD1,TRBV5-1,17,TRBJ1-1,CASSFPGQGGLGTEAFF,TGCGCCAGCAGCTTTCCGGGACAGGGCGGGCTTGGCACTGAAGCTTTCTTT
NA,NA,TRBV6-1,12,TRBJ1-1,CASTPQEGRAFF,TGTGCCAGCACCCCCCAGGAGGGGAGGGCTTTCTTT
NA,NA,TRBV9,17,TRBJ2-3,CASSQSGGGTSTDTQYF,TGTGCCAGCAGCCAAAGCGGAGGGGGAACTAGCACAGATACGCAGTATTTT